This is a list of T cell receptor beta chains from one sample in a study of T cell repertoires in aging, cancer and after chemotherapy. TCRdb reanalysed the multiplex PCR reads using MiXCR and keeps one entry per CDR3 protein. The table has around 4,900 distinct CDR3 sequences, approximately 68% seen once. Sequenced material: blood. The receptors come from a human donor with a solid tumor. CDR3s include the opening cysteine and the closing phenylalanine or tryptophan. A D gene is named only where the DNA matches it firmly. The size entry is marked missing in some rows and otherwise reads once, few, many or a size class.

clone_size: NA; v_call: TRBV18; j_call: TRBJ1-1; d_call: TRBD1; cdr3_nt: TGTGCCAGCTCTCCTACAGGGGGTGACACTGAAGCTTTCTTT; cdr3_aa: CASSPTGGDTEAFF
clone_size: once; v_call: TRBV25-1; j_call: TRBJ2-1; d_call: TRBD2; cdr3_nt: TGTGCCAGCAGTCACCTGGCTAGCGGGAGAGATAATGAGCAGTTCTTC; cdr3_aa: CASSHLASGRDNEQFF
clone_size: NA; v_call: TRBV10-3; j_call: TRBJ2-1; d_call: TRBD2; cdr3_nt: TGTGCCATCAGTGCAGGGACTAGCGGGAGCAATGAGCAGTTCTTC; cdr3_aa: CAISAGTSGSNEQFF
clone_size: NA; v_call: TRBV4-3; j_call: TRBJ2-3; d_call: TRBD2; cdr3_nt: TGTGCCAGCAGCCAGGAGATAGCGGGAGTCTCTCTTTTT; cdr3_aa: CASSQEIAGVSLF
clone_size: NA; v_call: TRBV6-5; j_call: TRBJ2-2; d_call: NA; cdr3_nt: TGTGCCAGCTCCTTCGGGTCAACGAACACCGGGGAGCTGTTTTTT; cdr3_aa: CASSFGSTNTGELFF
clone_size: few; v_call: TRBV20-1; j_call: TRBJ2-7; d_call: TRBD2; cdr3_nt: TGCAGTGCTAGCCAAGGGACTAGCGGGAGCGAGCAGTACTTC; cdr3_aa: CSASQGTSGSEQYF
clone_size: NA; v_call: TRBV29-1; j_call: TRBJ1-1; d_call: NA; cdr3_nt: TGCAGCGTTGCGAGCACTGAAGCTTTCTTT; cdr3_aa: CSVASTEAFF
clone_size: few; v_call: TRBV19; j_call: TRBJ1-1; d_call: NA; cdr3_nt: TGTGCCAGTAGTATAAGACGACAGACTGAAGCTTTCTTT; cdr3_aa: CASSIRRQTEAFF
clone_size: NA; v_call: TRBV7-9; j_call: TRBJ1-6; d_call: NA; cdr3_nt: TGTGCCAGCACCCGAGGTGGGGAGAATTCACCCCTCCACTTT; cdr3_aa: CASTRGGENSPLHF
clone_size: few; v_call: TRBV5-4; j_call: TRBJ2-3; d_call: NA; cdr3_nt: TGTGCCAGCAGCTTGCGTACAGATACGCAGTATTTT; cdr3_aa: CASSLRTDTQYF
clone_size: NA; v_call: TRBV5-4; j_call: TRBJ2-1; d_call: NA; cdr3_nt: TGTGCCAGCAGCTTGGACTTTCTTCCCTACAATGAGCAGTTCTTC; cdr3_aa: CASSLDFLPYNEQFF
clone_size: NA; v_call: TRBV5-1; j_call: TRBJ1-2; d_call: TRBD1; cdr3_nt: TGCGCCAGCAGCCCAGGGGACAGGGGGCACGGCTACACCTTC; cdr3_aa: CASSPGDRGHGYTF
clone_size: NA; v_call: TRBV5-4; j_call: TRBJ2-7; d_call: NA; cdr3_nt: TGTGCCAGCAGCCAAGATGGTAGGGCGGGGGCACCCTACGAGCAGTACTTC; cdr3_aa: CASSQDGRAGAPYEQYF
clone_size: few; v_call: TRBV5-4; j_call: TRBJ1-2; d_call: TRBD1; cdr3_nt: TGTGCCAGCAGCCCAGGACAGGGACCGAATGGCTACACCTTC; cdr3_aa: CASSPGQGPNGYTF
clone_size: NA; v_call: TRBV6-1; j_call: TRBJ1-1; d_call: NA; cdr3_nt: TGTGCCAGCACTATAACAGGGCGTGAAGCTTTCTTT; cdr3_aa: CASTITGREAFF
clone_size: once; v_call: TRBV7-3; j_call: TRBJ1-1; d_call: TRBD1; cdr3_nt: TGTGCCAGCAGCGACAGGGCGAGCCGGACTGAAGCTTTCTTT; cdr3_aa: CASSDRASRTEAFF
clone_size: NA; v_call: TRBV12-3/TRBV12-4; j_call: TRBJ1-3; d_call: NA; cdr3_nt: TGTGCCAGCAGTTTCAACCACGGACAGGGAAACACCATATATTTT; cdr3_aa: CASSFNHGQGNTIYF
clone_size: NA; v_call: TRBV5-1; j_call: TRBJ1-5; d_call: TRBD1; cdr3_nt: TGTGCCAGCAGCGGCGGGACAGGGGATTATCAGCCCCAGCATTTT; cdr3_aa: CASSGGTGDYQPQHF
clone_size: once; v_call: TRBV20-1; j_call: TRBJ1-2; d_call: NA; cdr3_nt: TGCAGTGCTAGAGATGGACGGAGCTATGGCTACACCTTC; cdr3_aa: CSARDGRSYGYTF
clone_size: NA; v_call: TRBV4-3; j_call: TRBJ2-3; d_call: NA; cdr3_nt: TGCGCCAGCAGCCAGGCACAAGGGGGATACGGCACAGATACGCAGTATTTT; cdr3_aa: CASSQAQGGYGTDTQYF
clone_size: NA; v_call: TRBV5-1; j_call: TRBJ1-3; d_call: TRBD1; cdr3_nt: TGTGCCAGCAGCATACAGGGGGGAACTGGAAACACCATATATTTT; cdr3_aa: CASSIQGGTGNTIYF
clone_size: NA; v_call: TRBV7-2; j_call: TRBJ1-2; d_call: NA; cdr3_nt: TGTGCCAGTAGCTCAAACCCGACAGGCCCTTCCTATGGCTACACCTTC; cdr3_aa: CASSSNPTGPSYGYTF
clone_size: few; v_call: TRBV5-5; j_call: TRBJ2-2; d_call: NA; cdr3_nt: TGTGCCAGCAGAAGGAGCACAGGGTACACCGGGGAGCTGTTTTTT; cdr3_aa: CASRRSTGYTGELFF
clone_size: NA; v_call: TRBV11-3; j_call: TRBJ2-7; d_call: TRBD1; cdr3_nt: TGTGCCAGCAGCTTAGAAGGGACAGGGCGGTCCTACGAGCAGTACTTC; cdr3_aa: CASSLEGTGRSYEQYF
clone_size: few; v_call: TRBV20-1; j_call: TRBJ1-4; d_call: NA; cdr3_nt: TGCAGTGCGGATGGTGATAATGAAAAACTGTTTTTT; cdr3_aa: CSADGDNEKLFF
clone_size: NA; v_call: TRBV6-2/TRBV6-3; j_call: TRBJ2-3; d_call: TRBD2; cdr3_nt: TGTGCCAGCAGTTACTCGGCGGTAATGGCGGGGGGCCAAGATACGCAGTATTTT; cdr3_aa: CASSYSAVMAGGQDTQYF
clone_size: once; v_call: TRBV6-5; j_call: TRBJ1-6; d_call: TRBD1; cdr3_nt: TGTGCCAGCAGGCTACAGGGGGCAAGTTCACCCCTCCACTTT; cdr3_aa: CASRLQGASSPLHF
clone_size: once; v_call: TRBV5-1; j_call: TRBJ2-3; d_call: NA; cdr3_nt: TGCGCCAGCAGCTTGTCGGTTGATACGCAGTATTTT; cdr3_aa: CASSLSVDTQYF
clone_size: NA; v_call: TRBV19; j_call: TRBJ2-7; d_call: NA; cdr3_nt: TGTGCCAGTAGTATAGGACAGAATACCTACGAGCAGTACTTC; cdr3_aa: CASSIGQNTYEQYF
clone_size: NA; v_call: TRBV7-2; j_call: TRBJ1-5; d_call: TRBD1; cdr3_nt: TGTGCCAGCAGCTTAGGGGGCAGGGGGGATCAGCCCCAGCATTTT; cdr3_aa: CASSLGGRGDQPQHF
clone_size: once; v_call: TRBV5-1; j_call: TRBJ2-3; d_call: NA; cdr3_nt: TGCGCCAGCAGAGAGGTAGCCACAGATACGCAGTATTTT; cdr3_aa: CASREVATDTQYF
clone_size: NA; v_call: TRBV20-1; j_call: TRBJ2-2; d_call: NA; cdr3_nt: TGCAGTGCCATAAGCGGACCCCTAAACACCGGGGAGCTGTTTTTT; cdr3_aa: CSAISGPLNTGELFF
clone_size: NA; v_call: TRBV6-6; j_call: TRBJ1-1; d_call: NA; cdr3_nt: TGTGCCAGCATCCCTTCTGGAAGCGATGAAGCTTTCTTT; cdr3_aa: CASIPSGSDEAFF
clone_size: few; v_call: TRBV18; j_call: TRBJ1-1; d_call: NA; cdr3_nt: TGTGCCAGCTCACCCCCGACAGGTAACACTGAAGCTTTCTTT; cdr3_aa: CASSPPTGNTEAFF
clone_size: NA; v_call: TRBV7-3; j_call: TRBJ1-1; d_call: NA; cdr3_nt: TGTGCCAGCAGCTTAATCAGGGTCGGAGGCGCTGAAGCTTTCTTT; cdr3_aa: CASSLIRVGGAEAFF
clone_size: NA; v_call: TRBV6-5; j_call: TRBJ2-5; d_call: TRBD1; cdr3_nt: TGTGCCAGCAGTTACGACAGGGAAGAAGAGACCCAGTACTTC; cdr3_aa: CASSYDREEETQYF
clone_size: NA; v_call: TRBV7-6; j_call: TRBJ2-1; d_call: NA; cdr3_nt: TGTGCCAGCAGCTTAGGGGCCTCCACCCCCACGGACAATGAGCAGTTCTTC; cdr3_aa: CASSLGASTPTDNEQFF
clone_size: NA; v_call: TRBV7-2; j_call: TRBJ2-3; d_call: NA; cdr3_nt: TGTGCCAGCAGCGGTGGACTTTCGCGGGCAGATACGCAGTATTTT; cdr3_aa: CASSGGLSRADTQYF
clone_size: NA; v_call: TRBV6-2/TRBV6-3; j_call: TRBJ1-2; d_call: NA; cdr3_nt: TGTGCCAGCAGTTCTTTCGGGAGTCGTGGCTACACCTTC; cdr3_aa: CASSSFGSRGYTF
clone_size: NA; v_call: TRBV7-2; j_call: TRBJ2-7; d_call: TRBD2; cdr3_nt: TGTGCCAGCAGTTTCCTCGCGGGAGATCGGTACGAGCAGTACTTC; cdr3_aa: CASSFLAGDRYEQYF
clone_size: NA; v_call: TRBV12-3/TRBV12-4; j_call: TRBJ2-5; d_call: NA; cdr3_nt: TGTGCCAGCAGTTTCGGGTCGTGGTTCGCAGGCCAAGAGACCCAGTACTTC; cdr3_aa: CASSFGSWFAGQETQYF
clone_size: NA; v_call: TRBV6-5; j_call: TRBJ1-6; d_call: NA; cdr3_nt: TGTGCCAGCAGTTACTCGAATTCACCCCTCCACTTT; cdr3_aa: CASSYSNSPLHF
clone_size: NA; v_call: TRBV11-3; j_call: TRBJ1-4; d_call: NA; cdr3_nt: TGTGCCAGCAGCTTATCCGGTGATGAAAAACTGTTTTTT; cdr3_aa: CASSLSGDEKLFF
clone_size: NA; v_call: TRBV7-3; j_call: TRBJ2-3; d_call: NA; cdr3_nt: TGTGCCAGCAGCTTAAGAGCTCCCGATACGCAGTATTTT; cdr3_aa: CASSLRAPDTQYF
clone_size: NA; v_call: TRBV5-4; j_call: TRBJ2-7; d_call: NA; cdr3_nt: TGTGCCAGCAGCCCCTTCGGAGGGGGCGTCCACGAGCAGTACTTC; cdr3_aa: CASSPFGGGVHEQYF
clone_size: few; v_call: TRBV7-6; j_call: TRBJ1-3; d_call: TRBD1; cdr3_nt: TGTGCCAGCAGCCCAGCCCCCGGGACAGGCTACTCTGGAAACACCATATATTTT; cdr3_aa: CASSPAPGTGYSGNTIYF
clone_size: few; v_call: TRBV7-2; j_call: TRBJ2-7; d_call: TRBD2; cdr3_nt: TGTGCCAGCAGCTCCACGGGGGGTTACTACGAGCAGTACTTC; cdr3_aa: CASSSTGGYYEQYF
clone_size: NA; v_call: TRBV6-5; j_call: TRBJ2-7; d_call: NA; cdr3_nt: TGTGCCAGCGCGCGGGGCTCGGGAGAGCAGTACTTC; cdr3_aa: CASARGSGEQYF
clone_size: NA; v_call: TRBV29-1; j_call: TRBJ2-7; d_call: TRBD2; cdr3_nt: TGCAGCGTCTCTAGCGGGAGAAGCTCCTACGAGCAGTACTTC; cdr3_aa: CSVSSGRSSYEQYF